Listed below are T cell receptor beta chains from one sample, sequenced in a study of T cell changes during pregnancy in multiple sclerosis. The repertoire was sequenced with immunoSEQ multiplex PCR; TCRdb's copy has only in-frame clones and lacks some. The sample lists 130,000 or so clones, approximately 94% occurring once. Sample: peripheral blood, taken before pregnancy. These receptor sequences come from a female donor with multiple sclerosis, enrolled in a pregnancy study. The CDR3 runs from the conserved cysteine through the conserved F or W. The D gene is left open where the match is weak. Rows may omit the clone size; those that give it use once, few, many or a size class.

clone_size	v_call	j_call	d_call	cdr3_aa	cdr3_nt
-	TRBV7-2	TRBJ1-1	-	CASSLRRGYASEAFF	TGTGCCAGCAGCTTAAGGAGGGGCTATGCCTCTGAAGCTTTCTTT
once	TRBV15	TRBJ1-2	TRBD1	CAARDSESWDSAQDGYTF	TGTGCCGCCAGAGATAGCGAATCTTGGGACAGCGCTCAAGATGGCTACACCTTC
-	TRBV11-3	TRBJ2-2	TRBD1	CASEGTGNTGELFF	TGTGCCAGCGAGGGGACAGGGAATACCGGGGAGCTGTTTTTT
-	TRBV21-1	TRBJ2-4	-	CASSSRDTLAKNIQYF	TGTGCCAGCAGCAGTCGGGACACGTTAGCCAAAAACATTCAGTACTTC
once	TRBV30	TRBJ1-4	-	CAFGAVKLFF	TGTGCTTTTGGAGCAGTAAAACTGTTTTTT
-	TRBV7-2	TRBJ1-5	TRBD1	CASSLQDRMAQPQHF	TGTGCCAGCAGCTTACAGGACAGGATGGCTCAGCCCCAGCATTTT
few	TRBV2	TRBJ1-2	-	CAGRDLGSGYTF	TGTGCCGGGAGGGACCTAGGAAGTGGCTACACCTTC
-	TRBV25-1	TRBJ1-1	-	CASSDPRSTEAFF	TGTGCCAGCAGTGACCCGAGGAGCACTGAAGCTTTCTTT
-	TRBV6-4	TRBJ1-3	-	CASSDPQGSSGNTIYF	TGTGCCAGCAGTGACCCCCAGGGGAGCTCTGGAAACACCATATATTTT
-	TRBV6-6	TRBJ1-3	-	CASSSLWARSGNTIYF	TGTGCCAGCAGTTCCCTTTGGGCTCGGTCTGGAAACACCATATATTTT
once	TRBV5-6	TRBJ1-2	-	CASSLSVGYTF	TGTGCCAGCAGCTTGTCCGTTGGCTACACCTTC
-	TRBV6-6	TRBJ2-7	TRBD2	CASSYSVGTIAHEQYF	TGTGCCAGCAGTTACTCGGTCGGGACTATAGCCCACGAGCAGTACTTC
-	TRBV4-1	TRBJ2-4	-	CASSQAKTIGVDKNIQYF	TGCGCCAGCAGCCAAGCTAAGACAATTGGTGTGGACAAAAACATTCAGTACTTC